This T cell receptor beta chain was observed in a study of blood T cell repertoires in COVID-19 (dated by TCRdb to 2019 to 2021). For the wider study: Samples covering the acute and convalescent phases of COVID-19 were provided by collaborators in the United States, Italy and Spain. The repertoires were made available in a free public database intended to serve as a resource for research on the immune response to SARS-CoV-2. Subjects who had been exposed to COVID-19, were actively infected with it, or had recovered from it provided the deeply sampled blood TCRbeta repertoires that made up the dataset. Where available, HLA class I and class II types were taken from metadata supplied by the sample provider and were not determined by assay-based typing. The material from the prospective study consisted of cDNA or gDNA derived from T cells, B-cell-depleted T cells, or PBMCs. Samples came from the ongoing ImmuneRACE study (first 160 participants) plus 1,254 subjects from 6 global collaborators. The sample metadata nearly always contained a de-identified subject ID, COVID-19 status, age in years and sex.

Note on this clone: Its antigen target is currently unknown. No qualities accompany the bases; no much larger clone lies one base away.

TCRbeta CDR3 regions were amplified from genomic DNA using the immunoSEQ Assay, a bias-controlled multiplex PCR. In the original analysis: The number of nucleated cells in each sample was estimated from the amplification of reference gene primers within the assay. To quantify the absolute abundance of each unique TCRbeta CDR3 rearrangement, sequence reads were collapsed and filtered. For each sample, productive Simpson clonality was calculated by taking the square root of Simpson's diversity index across productive rearrangements. The immuneACCESS repertoire file appears here via TCRdb, limited to in-frame rearrangements. These files lack a portion of the clones; in checked studies, under half of the deficit traces to unresolved V genes, and the cause of the others is not known. V and J calls and clone size are as listed in that table; D and trimming were resolved from the DNA. The sample table holds about 210,000 clones, of which roughly 85% were seen once. In total, the top ten clones hold about 2.5% of the sample.

A distance of 3 bases separates the germline ends of V and J, which lose 0 bases and 7 bases respectively. CDR1 and CDR2 (DFQATT, SNEGSKA) derive from the germline V gene (reference sequence). Including the terminal cysteine and phenylalanine, the CDR3 comprises 11 residues. Here the CDR3 DNA is all that survives: 33 bases in frame from base 1. The study at large found these results: The amount of clinical and demographic metadata varied by source and participant and was provided uncurated.

In Seattle, one collaborating source enrolled patients while the infection was active and tracked those patients longitudinally over the course of disease. The collaborating institutions used their own protocols to collect whole blood in K2EDTA tubes. For TCRbeta analysis, collaborators shipped samples in one of three forms: frozen whole blood, isolated PBMCs, or DNA extracted from either of those sample types. The material sequenced was peripheral blood. The rearrangement joined TRBV20-1 to TRBJ1-4; confidence is insufficient to name the D gene. The sequence was obtained from an older woman with COVID-19, enrolled during active disease. Read as DNA, the sequence is TGCAGTGCTAGAGACGGTGAAAAACTGTTTTTT. Its translation is CSARDGEKLFF.